This TCR beta chain was retrieved from a study of CD8+CD57+ T cells in acquired aplastic anemia. Germline V gene sequence: CDR1 KGHDR, CDR2 SFDVKD. Losses at the gene ends were 3 bases for V and 1 base for J; bases not matched to a gene: 4. The CDR3 runs to 15 residues. Study-wide findings and caveats: With respect to CD8+ Simpson's diversity, patients and controls did not differ significantly.

CDR3 and TCR beta VDJ profiling relied on genomic DNA as the template. TCRdb re-called the reads through MiXCR, storing one row per CDR3 protein. The sample shows some 140,000 distinct CDR3 sequences, about 50% of them seen only once. Concerning this clonotype itself: Antigen specificity is unknown.

CD8+CD57+ cell expansion had been shown by flow cytometry in patients chosen for sequencing. Among the patients, all had severe acquired aplastic anemia. The chain employs TRBV24-1 and TRBJ2-5; 7 bases match TRBD1. The source material was sorted CD4+, CD8+, or CD8+CD57+ T cells (not recorded which) from PBMCs. The sequence was collected from a human donor with aplastic anemia. CDR3: CATSDVGTAQETQYF. As DNA, the CDR3 is TGTGCCACCAGTGATGTAGGGACAGCCCAAGAGACCCAGTACTTC.